This entry lists 15 T cell receptor beta chains sequenced from one sample in a study of long-term antiretroviral therapy in people with HIV. The run of the v3.0 immunoSEQ assay was at survey level. The data were produced by immunoSEQ multiplex PCR, yet TCRdb's version contains in-frame clones alone and is incomplete. The sample lists 6,500 to 8,500 clones, around 70% occurring once. The sample consisted of unsorted PBMCs, taken approximately 0.9 years before starting antiretroviral therapy. The source is a middle-aged man with HIV.

The gene calls are TRBV27 and TRBJ1-5, with TRBD1 as a possible D gene (5 bases). V was pared by 6 bases and J by 1 base, with 13 bases between. Germline CDR1 is MNHEY and CDR2 is SMNVEV (reference sequence). CDR3 length: 15 residues. CDR3 region: CASSRAGGSNQPQHF. CDR3 bases: TGTGCCAGCAGCCGAGCCGGGGGAAGCAATCAGCCCCAGCATTTT.

Only a few counts were recorded for this clone. The chain recombines TRBV30 with TRBJ2-2; D is perhaps TRBD1 (5 bases). Germline V CDR1 and CDR2: GTSNPN, SVGIG (reference sequence). Trimming took 5 bases from V and 7 from J, leaving 8 bases between them. This CDR3 has 11 amino acids. Here the CDR3 DNA reads TGTGCCTGGCAGGGAATCGGGGAGCTGTTTTTT. Its translation: CAWQGIGELFF.

This sequence joins TRBV19 and TRBJ2-1; D may be TRBD2 (5 bases). CDR3 length: 15 amino acids. The germline V gene has CDR1 LNHDA and CDR2 SQIVND (reference sequence). V shed 1 base and J shed 2 bases, with 9 bases lying between them. The CDR3 region is CASSIAGTTYNEQFF. The CDR3 DNA follows: TGTGCCAGTAGTATAGCGGGAACTACCTACAATGAGCAGTTCTTC.

The chain is built from TRBV12-5 and TRBJ1-2, with TRBD1 identical over 7 bases. Germline loops: CDR1 LGHNT, CDR2 FRNRAP. This CDR3 has 14 amino acids. V lost 4 bases and J lost 6; bases outside the gene matches: 8. The CDR3 sequence: CASGSLTGRHGYTF. CDR3 sequence (DNA): TGTGCTAGTGGTTCACTGACAGGGAGACATGGCTACACCTTC.

This clone came up a few times. The chain recombines TRBV9 with TRBJ1-6; D unclear. The CDR3 contains 17 residues. Per the germline V gene, CDR1 is SGDLS and CDR2 is YYNGEE. V was clipped by 4 bases and J by 8 bases, with 22 bases between them. CDR3 bases: TGTGCCAGCAGCCCGTATATGGGAGGGCCCATGGATTCACCCCTCCACTTT. This codes for CASSPYMGGPMDSPLHF.

This clone was found a few times. This chain connects TRBV11-2 to TRBJ2-3; no reliable D call. The ends were cut back, 1 base at V and 4 bases at J, with 12 bases in the middle. Germline-derived CDR1 and CDR2 are SGHAT and FQNNGV. CDR3 length: 15 residues. CDR3: CASSLAGSQPDTQYF. CDR3 coding DNA: TGTGCCAGCAGCTTAGCGGGCAGTCAGCCAGATACGCAGTATTTT.

The V call is TRBV27, the J call TRBJ2-7; D is unclear. The CDR3 totals 14 residues. Trimming pared 4 bases from V and 3 bases from J, leaving 13 bases between. The germline CDR1 and CDR2 sequences are MNHEY and SMNVEV (reference sequence). Here the CDR3 reads CASSSIGNDYEQYF. DNA of the CDR3: TGTGCCAGCAGTTCAATAGGGAATGACTACGAGCAGTACTTC.

The chain joins TRBV4-3 to TRBJ2-7; 10 bases agree with TRBD1. The germline V gene encodes CDR1 LGHNA and CDR2 YSLEER. Trimming removed 0 bases from V and 1 base from J; junction bases left unmatched: 3. The length of the CDR3 is 16 residues. This CDR3 is CASSQDWGQGSYEQYF. The CDR3 DNA is TGCGCCAGCAGCCAAGATTGGGGACAGGGGTCCTACGAGCAGTACTTC.

This chain joins TRBV19 and TRBJ1-6; possible D gene TRBD1, 5 bases. V was pared by 3 bases and J by 7 bases, with 13 bases between. CDR3 length: 15 amino acids. CDR1 is LNHDA, CDR2 SQIVND, per germline (reference sequence). For the CDR3, the DNA is TGTGCCAGTAGTATGCCAGGGACTCGCAATTCACCCCTCCACTTT. Translated, it gives CASSMPGTRNSPLHF.

The rearrangement links TRBV18 to TRBJ2-7, with D unclear. Per germline, CDR1 KGHSH and CDR2 LQKENI. Trimming removed 2 bases at V and 6 bases at J, with 11 bases between. There are 13 residues in the CDR3. The CDR3 protein is CASSPAPMAEQYF. CDR3 sequence (DNA): TGTGCCAGCTCACCAGCCCCCATGGCCGAGCAGTACTTC.

CDR3 in amino acids: CASSFELITDTQYF. DNA for the CDR3: TGCGCCAGCAGCTTTGAACTGATCACAGATACGCAGTATTTT. This chain links TRBV5-1 with TRBJ2-3; no reliable D call. Germline V gene lookup returns CDR1 SGHRS and CDR2 YFSETQ. CDR3 length: 14 residues. V gave up 2 bases and J gave up 2 bases, with 9 bases separating them.

The rearrangement links TRBV6-1 to TRBJ1-1; tentative D call: TRBD1 (6 bases). This CDR3 spans 14 amino acids. In germline, CDR1 is MNHNS, CDR2 SASEGT. The V gene lost 5 bases and the J gene lost 2 bases, with 12 bases spanning the gap. CDR3 bases: TGTGCCAGCAGTCAAAAGGGGGGAAACACTGAAGCTTTCTTT. This codes for CASSQKGGNTEAFF.

J is TRBJ1-3 and V is TRBV27; D is perhaps TRBD1 (5 bases). Germline CDR1 reads MNHEY; CDR2 reads SMNVEV (reference sequence). Between the trimmed V and J ends, which lost 2 bases and 2 bases, there was a span of 7 bases. This CDR3 spans 14 amino acids. CDR3 in DNA: TGTGCCAGCAGTTTAGGGGGTACTGGAAACACCATATATTTT. The encoded protein is CASSLGGTGNTIYF.

The rearrangement links TRBV11-2 to TRBJ2-7, with a weak D call TRBD1 (5 bases). The V gene's germline CDR1 is SGHAT and CDR2 FQNNGV. The CDR3 runs 16 residues. V was pared by 5 bases and J by 6 bases, with 23 bases between. The DNA for the CDR3 is TGTGCCAGCAGCCTCAACCGGGCACAACCAAGGGGCGAGCAGTACTTC. It translates to CASSLNRAQPRGEQYF.

This clone was seen a handful of times. This chain connects TRBV5-4 to TRBJ2-7; tentative D call: TRBD2 (5 bases). CDR1 and CDR2 from the germline V gene are SGHNT and YYREEE (reference sequence). Trimming cost V 0 bases and J 7 bases, with 11 bases left between them. The CDR3 totals 13 residues. The CDR3 nucleotides are TGTGCCAGCAGCTTGGAGGGCAGAGGGGAGCAGTACTTC. Its translation: CASSLEGRGEQYF.